The clone carrying this TCR beta chain was counted a single time. Treatment: about 20 received Ad26.COV2.S at low or high dose, single or two shots; a few received placebo; per-sample allocation not given. Material that was analyzed had been drawn on day 63 after the first vaccine or placebo injection. Ad26.COV2.S expressed prefusion-stabilized spike from the original Wuhan strain. V trimming: 8 bases; J trimming: 3 bases; junction bases outside the gene matches: 8. CDR1 and CDR2 (germline): SGHAT, FQNNGV. The CDR3 spans 14 residues. This sample was taken from a study of Ad26.COV2.S vaccination and SARS-CoV-2 variants. Study background: Ad26.COV2.S was injected intramuscularly once or twice, 56 days apart.

Some clones are missing from TCRdb's copy, which holds only in-frame ones; the method was immunoSEQ multiplex PCR. The data show some 390,000 clones, 70% to 90% seen once. The sequencing here drew on peripheral blood, taken in a trial of Ad26.COV2.S vaccine versus placebo. The chain couples TRBV11-2 to TRBJ2-3; 7 nucleotides line up with TRBD2. This TCR was recovered from a person between 18 and 65 years old who received the Ad26.COV2.S COVID-19 vaccine or a placebo. CDR3 nucleotide sequence: TGTGCCAGCGGAGCCGGGGGGATAACAGATACGCAGTATTTT. Encoded protein: CASGAGGITDTQYF. Looking up the rest from reference TRBV11-2 and TRBJ2-3 gives the full variable domain: EAGVAQSPRYKIIEKRQSVAFWCNPISGHATLYWYQQILGQGPKLLIQFQNNGVVDDSQLPKDRFSAERLKGVDSTLKIQPAKLEDSAVYLCASGAGGITDTQYFGPGTRLTVL.